This T cell receptor beta chain was sequenced in a study of OX40 agonist ivuxolimab in advanced cancers. Study summary: Cohort: approximately 83% men, mean age approximately 66, aged roughly 23 to 90. Study outcomes and limitations: Mean expanded clone counts were higher in CD8+ than CD4+ T cells.

The germline V and J ends were trimmed by 0 bases and 0 bases, with 8 bases remaining between them. The CDR3 spans 15 residues. Germline-derived CDR1 and CDR2 are MNHEY and SVGAGI. About this clone: Its matching antigen is unknown.

This table comes from immunoSEQ multiplex PCR, and its TCRdb copy is limited to in-frame clones, with some not included. The sample holds more than 40,000 clones; 88% are singletons and the top ten take around 58%. The sequencing here drew on CD4+ or CD8+ T cells sorted from blood, taken in a trial of the OX40 agonist ivuxolimab. The J gene is TRBJ2-5, the V gene TRBV6-5; D is undetermined. This sequence was found in an adult with an advanced solid tumor such as melanoma, head and neck, liver or kidney cancer. CDR3 loop: CASSYSSWYQETQYF. DNA for the CDR3: TGTGCCAGCAGTTACTCGAGCTGGTACCAAGAGACCCAGTACTTC.